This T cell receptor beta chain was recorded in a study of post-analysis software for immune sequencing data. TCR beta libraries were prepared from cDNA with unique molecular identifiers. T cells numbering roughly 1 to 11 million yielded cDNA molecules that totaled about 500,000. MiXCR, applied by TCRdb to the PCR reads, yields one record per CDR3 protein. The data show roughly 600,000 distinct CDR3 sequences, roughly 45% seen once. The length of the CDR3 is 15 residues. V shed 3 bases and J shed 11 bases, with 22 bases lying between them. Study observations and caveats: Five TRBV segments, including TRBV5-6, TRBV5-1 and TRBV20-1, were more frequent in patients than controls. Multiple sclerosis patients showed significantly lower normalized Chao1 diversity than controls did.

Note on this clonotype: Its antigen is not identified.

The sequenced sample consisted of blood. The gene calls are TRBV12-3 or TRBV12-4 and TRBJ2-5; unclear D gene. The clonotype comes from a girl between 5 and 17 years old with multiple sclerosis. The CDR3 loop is CASSLREATYNEQYF. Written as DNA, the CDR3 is TGTGCCAGCAGTTTGCGAGAGGCTACCTACAATGAGCAGTACTTC.